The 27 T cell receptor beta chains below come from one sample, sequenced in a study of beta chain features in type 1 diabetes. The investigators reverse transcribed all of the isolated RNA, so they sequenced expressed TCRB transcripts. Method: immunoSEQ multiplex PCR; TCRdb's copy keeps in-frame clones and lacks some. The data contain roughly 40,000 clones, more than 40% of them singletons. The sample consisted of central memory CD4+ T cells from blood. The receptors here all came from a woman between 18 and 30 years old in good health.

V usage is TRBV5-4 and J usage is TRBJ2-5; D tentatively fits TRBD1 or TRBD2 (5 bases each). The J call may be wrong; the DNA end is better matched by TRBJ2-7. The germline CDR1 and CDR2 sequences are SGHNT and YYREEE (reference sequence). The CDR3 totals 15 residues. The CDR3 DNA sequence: TGTGCCAGCAGCTTACCGGGGCCTACGGACTACGAGCAGTACTTC. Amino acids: CASSLPGPTDYEQYF.

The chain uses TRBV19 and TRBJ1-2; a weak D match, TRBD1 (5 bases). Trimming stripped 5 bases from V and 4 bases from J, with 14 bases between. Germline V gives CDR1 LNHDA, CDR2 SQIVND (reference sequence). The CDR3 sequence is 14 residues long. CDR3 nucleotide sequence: TGTGCCAGTAGTGTCAGGGAGGAGGGCTATGGCTACACCTTC. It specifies CASSVREEGYGYTF.

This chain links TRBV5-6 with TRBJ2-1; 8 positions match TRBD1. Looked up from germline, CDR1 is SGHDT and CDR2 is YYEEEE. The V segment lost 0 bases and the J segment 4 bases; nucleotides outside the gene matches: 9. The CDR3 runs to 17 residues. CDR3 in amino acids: CASSLAGTGSPYNEQFF. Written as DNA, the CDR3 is TGTGCCAGCAGCTTGGCCGGGACAGGATCGCCGTACAATGAGCAGTTCTTC.

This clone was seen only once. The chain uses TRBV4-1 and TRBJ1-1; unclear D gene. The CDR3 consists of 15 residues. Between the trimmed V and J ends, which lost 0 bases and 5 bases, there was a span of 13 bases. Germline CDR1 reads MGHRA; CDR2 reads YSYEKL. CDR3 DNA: TGCGCCAGCAGCCAAGATGAGCGCCGGAGGACTGAAGCTTTCTTT. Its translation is CASSQDERRRTEAFF.

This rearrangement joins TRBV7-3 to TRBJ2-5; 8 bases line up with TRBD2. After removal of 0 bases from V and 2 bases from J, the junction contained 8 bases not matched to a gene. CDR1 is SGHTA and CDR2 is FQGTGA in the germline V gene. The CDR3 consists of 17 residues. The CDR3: CASSLTGGGSTQETQYF. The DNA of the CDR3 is TGTGCCAGCAGCTTAACTGGCGGGGGGTCCACTCAAGAGACCCAGTACTTC.

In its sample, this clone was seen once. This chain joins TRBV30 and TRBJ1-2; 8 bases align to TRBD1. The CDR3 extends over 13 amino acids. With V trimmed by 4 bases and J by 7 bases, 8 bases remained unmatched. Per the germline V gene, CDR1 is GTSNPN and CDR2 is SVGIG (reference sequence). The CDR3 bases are TGTGCCTGGACGTTGGACAGGGTGGGTGGCTACACCTTC. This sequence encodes CAWTLDRVGGYTF.

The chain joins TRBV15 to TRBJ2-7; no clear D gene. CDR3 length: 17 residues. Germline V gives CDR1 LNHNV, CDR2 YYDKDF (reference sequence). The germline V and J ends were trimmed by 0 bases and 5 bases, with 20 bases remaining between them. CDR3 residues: CATSRDQFRRQRDEQYF. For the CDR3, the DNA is TGTGCCACCAGCAGAGACCAATTCCGGCGACAAAGAGACGAGCAGTACTTC.

The CDR3 DNA sequence: TGTGCCAGCAGCTTGTTTCTCCGGGAGGGAGTAAACAATGAGCAGTTCTTC. Its translation: CASSLFLREGVNNEQFF. The chain recombines TRBV5-6 with TRBJ2-1, with 8 bases fitting TRBD2. CDR3 size: 17 residues. Per the germline V gene, CDR1 is SGHDT and CDR2 is YYEEEE. Trimming took 1 base from V and 5 from J; bases not matched to a gene: 11.

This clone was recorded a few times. CDR3 residues: CASSRDSRRNSYNEQFF. The CDR3 DNA reads TGTGCCAGCAGCAGGGACTCCCGGCGAAATTCCTACAATGAGCAGTTCTTC. The chain recombines TRBV7-8 with TRBJ2-1; tentative D call: TRBD2 (6 bases). Germline V gene data show CDR1 as SGHVS and CDR2 as FQNEAQ. This CDR3 contains 17 residues. The germline V and J ends were trimmed by 5 bases and 1 base, with 18 bases remaining between them.

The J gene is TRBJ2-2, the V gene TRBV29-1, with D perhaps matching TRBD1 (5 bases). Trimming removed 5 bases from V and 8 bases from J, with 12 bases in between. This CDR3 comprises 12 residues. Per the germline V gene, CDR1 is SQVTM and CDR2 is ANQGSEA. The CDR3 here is CSVTPTAGELFF. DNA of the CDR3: TGCAGCGTTACTCCGACAGCTGGGGAGCTGTTTTTT.

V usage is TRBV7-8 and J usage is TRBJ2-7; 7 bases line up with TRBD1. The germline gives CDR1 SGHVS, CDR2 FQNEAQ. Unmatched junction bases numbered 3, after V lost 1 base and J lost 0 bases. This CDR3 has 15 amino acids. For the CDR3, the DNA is TGTGCCAGCAGCTTAGGGACAGGCAGCTCCTACGAGCAGTACTTC. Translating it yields CASSLGTGSSYEQYF.

CDR3 loop: CASMPRTGNTEAFF. For the CDR3, the DNA is TGTGCCAGCATGCCCCGGACAGGGAACACTGAAGCTTTCTTT. V and J are TRBV2 and TRBJ1-1, with 7 positions matching TRBD1. Unmatched junction bases numbered 6, after V lost 7 bases and J lost 1 base. There are 14 residues in the CDR3. CDR1 and CDR2 (germline): SNHLY, FYNNEI.

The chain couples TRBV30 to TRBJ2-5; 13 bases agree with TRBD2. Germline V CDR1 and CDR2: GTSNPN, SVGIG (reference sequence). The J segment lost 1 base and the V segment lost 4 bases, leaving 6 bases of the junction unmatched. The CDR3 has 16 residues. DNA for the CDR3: TGTGCCTGGAACAGTGGGACTAGCGGGACCCAAGAGACCCAGTACTTC. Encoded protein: CAWNSGTSGTQETQYF.

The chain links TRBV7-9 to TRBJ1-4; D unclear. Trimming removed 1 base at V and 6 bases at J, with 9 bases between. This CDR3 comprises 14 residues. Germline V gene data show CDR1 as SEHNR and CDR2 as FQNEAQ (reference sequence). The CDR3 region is CASSLEGGHEKLFF. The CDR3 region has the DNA TGTGCCAGCAGCTTAGAGGGAGGCCATGAAAAACTGTTTTTT.

CDR3 nucleotides: TGTGCCAGCAGCTTACGGTCGGCAGGGCTTAGCGAGCAGTACTTC. Translation: CASSLRSAGLSEQYF. The J gene is TRBJ2-7, the V gene TRBV7-3, with a weak D call TRBD1 (5 bases). The V gene lost 2 bases and the J gene lost 6 bases, with 17 bases spanning the gap. This CDR3 region has 15 residues. Germline CDR1 reads SGHTA; CDR2 reads FQGTGA. Using reference TRBV7-3 and TRBJ2-7 for the parts outside the CDR3, the full variable domain is GAGVSQTPSNKVTEKGKYVELRCDPISGHTALYWYRQSLGQGPEFLIYFQGTGAADDSGLPNDRFFAVRPEGSVSTLKIQRTERGDSAVYLCASSLRSAGLSEQYFGPGTRLTVT.

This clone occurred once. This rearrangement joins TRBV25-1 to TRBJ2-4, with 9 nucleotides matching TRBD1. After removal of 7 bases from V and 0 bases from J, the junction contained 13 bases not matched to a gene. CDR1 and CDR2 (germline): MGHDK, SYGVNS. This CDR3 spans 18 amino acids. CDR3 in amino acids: CASIRGQGIFKAKNIQYF. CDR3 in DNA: TGTGCCAGCATCAGGGGACAGGGTATCTTTAAAGCCAAAAACATTCAGTACTTC.

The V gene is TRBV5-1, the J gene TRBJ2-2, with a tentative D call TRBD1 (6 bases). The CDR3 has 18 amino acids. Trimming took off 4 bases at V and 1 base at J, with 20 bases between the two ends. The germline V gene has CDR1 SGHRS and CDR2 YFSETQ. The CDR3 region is CASSTGRQGQRNTGELFF. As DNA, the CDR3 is TGCGCCAGCAGCACGGGCCGCCAGGGACAACGGAACACCGGGGAGCTGTTTTTT.

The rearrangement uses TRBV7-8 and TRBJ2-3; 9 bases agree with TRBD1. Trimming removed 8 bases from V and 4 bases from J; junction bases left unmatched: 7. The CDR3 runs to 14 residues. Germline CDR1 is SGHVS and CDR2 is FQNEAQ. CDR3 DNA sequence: TGTGCCAGCCAGCTGGACAGGGGTGCAGATACGCAGTATTTT. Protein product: CASQLDRGADTQYF.

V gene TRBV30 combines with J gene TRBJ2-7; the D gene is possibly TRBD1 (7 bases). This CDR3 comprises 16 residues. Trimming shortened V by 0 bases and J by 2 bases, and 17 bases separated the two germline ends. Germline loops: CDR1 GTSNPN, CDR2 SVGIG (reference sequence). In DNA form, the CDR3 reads TGTGCCTGGAGTGTGTTAGGCAGGGGGGCCCCCTACGAGCAGTACTTC. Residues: CAWSVLGRGAPYEQYF.

The CDR3, as DNA: TGTGCCATCAGTGAGAAAGGACTAGCGGGGGGCTCCTACGAGCAGTACTTC. Residues: CAISEKGLAGGSYEQYF. The genes are TRBV10-3 and TRBJ2-7; TRBD2 matches 14 bases. Trimming cost V 2 bases and J 0 bases; bases outside gene matches: 3. Germline loops: CDR1 ENHRY, CDR2 SYGVKD. The CDR3 consists of 17 residues.

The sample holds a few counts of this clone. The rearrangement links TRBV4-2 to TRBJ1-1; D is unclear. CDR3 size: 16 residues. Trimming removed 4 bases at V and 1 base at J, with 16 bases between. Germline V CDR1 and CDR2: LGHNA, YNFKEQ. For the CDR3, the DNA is TGTGCCAGCAGCCCTCGTGTCCGGGATGGGAACACTGAAGCTTTCTTT. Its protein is CASSPRVRDGNTEAFF.

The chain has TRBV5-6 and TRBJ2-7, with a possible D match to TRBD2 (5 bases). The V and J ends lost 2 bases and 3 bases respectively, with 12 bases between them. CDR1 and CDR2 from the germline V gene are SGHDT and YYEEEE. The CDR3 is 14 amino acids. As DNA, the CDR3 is TGTGCCAGCAGCTTTAGTGCGGGTGGCTACGAGCAGTACTTC. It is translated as CASSFSAGGYEQYF.

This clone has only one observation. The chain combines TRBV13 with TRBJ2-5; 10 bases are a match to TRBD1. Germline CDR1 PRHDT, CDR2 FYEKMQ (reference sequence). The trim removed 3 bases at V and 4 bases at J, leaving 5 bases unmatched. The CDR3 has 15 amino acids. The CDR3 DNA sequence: TGTGCCAGCAGCTTTCGCTGGGACAGGGGAGAGACCCAGTACTTC. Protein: CASSFRWDRGETQYF. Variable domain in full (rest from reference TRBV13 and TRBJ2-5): AAGVIQSPRHLIKEKRETATLKCYPIPRHDTVYWYQQGPGQDPQFLISFYEKMQSDKGSIPDRFSAQQFSDYHSELNMSSLELGDSALYFCASSFRWDRGETQYFGPGTRLLVL.

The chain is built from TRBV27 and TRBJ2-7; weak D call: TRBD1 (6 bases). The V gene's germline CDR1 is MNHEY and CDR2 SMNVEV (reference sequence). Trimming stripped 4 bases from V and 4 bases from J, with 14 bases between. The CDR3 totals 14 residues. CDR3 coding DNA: TGTGCCAGCAGTTCCCGACAGGTTACTTACGAGCAGTACTTC. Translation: CASSSRQVTYEQYF.

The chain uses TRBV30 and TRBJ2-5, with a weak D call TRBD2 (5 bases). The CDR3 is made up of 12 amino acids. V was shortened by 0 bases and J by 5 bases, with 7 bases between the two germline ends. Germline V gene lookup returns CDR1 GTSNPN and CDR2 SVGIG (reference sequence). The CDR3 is CAWSVGGETQYF. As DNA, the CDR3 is TGTGCCTGGAGTGTCGGCGGGGAGACCCAGTACTTC.

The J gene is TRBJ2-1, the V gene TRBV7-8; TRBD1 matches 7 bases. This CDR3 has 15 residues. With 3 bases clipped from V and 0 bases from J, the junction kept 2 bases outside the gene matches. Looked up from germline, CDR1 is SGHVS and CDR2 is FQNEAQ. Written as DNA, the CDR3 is TGTGCCAGCAGCTTTTACAGGGGCTCCTACAATGAGCAGTTCTTC. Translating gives CASSFYRGSYNEQFF.

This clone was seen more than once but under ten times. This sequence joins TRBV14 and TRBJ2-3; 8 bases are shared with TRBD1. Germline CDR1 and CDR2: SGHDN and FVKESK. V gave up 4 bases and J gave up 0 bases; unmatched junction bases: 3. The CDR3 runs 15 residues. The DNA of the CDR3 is TGTGCCAGCAGCCTCCGGGACAGGAGCACAGATACGCAGTATTTT. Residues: CASSLRDRSTDTQYF.